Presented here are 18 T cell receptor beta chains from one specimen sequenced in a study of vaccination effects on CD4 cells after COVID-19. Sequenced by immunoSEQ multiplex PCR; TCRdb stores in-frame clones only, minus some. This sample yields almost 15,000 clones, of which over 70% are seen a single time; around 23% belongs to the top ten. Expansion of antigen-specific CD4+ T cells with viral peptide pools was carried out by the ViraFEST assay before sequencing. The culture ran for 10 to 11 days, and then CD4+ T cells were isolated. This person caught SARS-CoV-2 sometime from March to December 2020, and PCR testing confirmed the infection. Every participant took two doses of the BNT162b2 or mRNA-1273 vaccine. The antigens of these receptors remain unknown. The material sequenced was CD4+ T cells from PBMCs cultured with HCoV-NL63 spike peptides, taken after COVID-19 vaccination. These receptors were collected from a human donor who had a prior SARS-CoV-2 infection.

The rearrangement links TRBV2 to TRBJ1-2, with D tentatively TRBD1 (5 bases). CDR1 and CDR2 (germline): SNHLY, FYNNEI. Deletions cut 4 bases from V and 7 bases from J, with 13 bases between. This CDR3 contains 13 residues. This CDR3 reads CASSGQRDPGYTF. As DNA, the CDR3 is TGTGCCAGCAGTGGACAGCGGGACCCTGGCTACACCTTC. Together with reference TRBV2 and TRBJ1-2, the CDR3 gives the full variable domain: EPEVTQTPSHQVTQMGQEVILRCVPISNHLYFYWYRQILGQKVEFLVSFYNNEISEKSEIFDDQFSVERPDGSNFTLKIRSTKLEDSAMYFCASSGQRDPGYTFGSGTRLTVV.

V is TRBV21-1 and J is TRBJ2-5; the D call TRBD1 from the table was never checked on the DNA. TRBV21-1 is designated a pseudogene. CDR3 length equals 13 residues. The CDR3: CASSKVFQETQYF. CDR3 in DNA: TGTGCCAGCAGCAAAGTATTTCAGGAGACCCAGTACTTC.

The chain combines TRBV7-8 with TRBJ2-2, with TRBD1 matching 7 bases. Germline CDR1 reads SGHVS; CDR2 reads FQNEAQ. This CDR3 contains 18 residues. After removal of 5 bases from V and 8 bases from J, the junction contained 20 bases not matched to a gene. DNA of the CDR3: TGTGCCAGCAGCACCCGGTGGAACAGGGGTCGGACCCCTGGGGAGCTGTTTTTT. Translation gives CASSTRWNRGRTPGELFF.

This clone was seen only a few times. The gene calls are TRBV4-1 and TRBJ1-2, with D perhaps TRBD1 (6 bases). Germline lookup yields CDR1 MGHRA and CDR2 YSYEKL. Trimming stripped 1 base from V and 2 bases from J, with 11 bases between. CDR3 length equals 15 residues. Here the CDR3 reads CASSQVATGNYGYTF. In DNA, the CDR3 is TGCGCCAGCAGCCAAGTGGCCACAGGGAACTATGGCTACACCTTC.

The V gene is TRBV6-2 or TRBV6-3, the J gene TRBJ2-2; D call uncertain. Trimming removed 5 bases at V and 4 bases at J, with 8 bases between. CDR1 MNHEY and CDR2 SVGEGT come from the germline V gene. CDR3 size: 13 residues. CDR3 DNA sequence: TGTGCCAGCAGTCACTTCCCCACCGGGGAGCTGTTTTTT. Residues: CASSHFPTGELFF.

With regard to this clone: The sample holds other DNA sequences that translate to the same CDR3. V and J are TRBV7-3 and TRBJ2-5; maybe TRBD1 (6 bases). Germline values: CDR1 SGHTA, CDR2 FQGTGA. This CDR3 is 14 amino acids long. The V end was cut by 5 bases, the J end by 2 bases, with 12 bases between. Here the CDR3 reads CASSPTGLQETQYF. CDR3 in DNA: TGTGCCAGCAGCCCCACAGGGTTACAAGAGACCCAGTACTTC.

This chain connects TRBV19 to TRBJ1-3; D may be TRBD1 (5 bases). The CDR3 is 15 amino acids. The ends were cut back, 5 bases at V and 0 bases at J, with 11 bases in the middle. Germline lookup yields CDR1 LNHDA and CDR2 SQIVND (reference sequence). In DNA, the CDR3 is TGTGCCAGTAGTCGGCAGGGCCTCTCTGGAAACACCATATATTTT. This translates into CASSRQGLSGNTIYF.

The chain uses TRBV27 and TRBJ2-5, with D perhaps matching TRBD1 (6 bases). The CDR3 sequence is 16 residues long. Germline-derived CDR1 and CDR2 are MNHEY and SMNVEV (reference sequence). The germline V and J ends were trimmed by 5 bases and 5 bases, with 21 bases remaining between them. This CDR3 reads CASSPNPPTGWETQYF. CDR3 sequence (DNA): TGTGCCAGCAGTCCCAACCCCCCCACAGGGTGGGAGACCCAGTACTTC.

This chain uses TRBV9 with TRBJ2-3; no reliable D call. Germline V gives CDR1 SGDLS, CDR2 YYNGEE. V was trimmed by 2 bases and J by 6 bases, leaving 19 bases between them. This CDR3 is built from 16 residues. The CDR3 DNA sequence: TGTGCCAGCAGCGTGGGCGCTGGGGTGGTGGGGGATACGCAGTATTTT. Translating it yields CASSVGAGVVGDTQYF.

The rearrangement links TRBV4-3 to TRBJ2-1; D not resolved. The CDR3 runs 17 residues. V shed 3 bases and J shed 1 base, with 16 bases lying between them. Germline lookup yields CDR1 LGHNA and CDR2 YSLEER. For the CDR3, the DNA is TGCGCCAGCAGCCAGGGTCTGTTAGAAGGGTCCTACAATGAGCAGTTCTTC. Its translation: CASSQGLLEGSYNEQFF.

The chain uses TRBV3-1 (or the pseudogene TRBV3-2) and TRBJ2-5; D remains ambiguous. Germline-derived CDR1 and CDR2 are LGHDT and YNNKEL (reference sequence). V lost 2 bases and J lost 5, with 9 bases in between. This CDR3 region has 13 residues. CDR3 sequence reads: CASSQHGVETQYF. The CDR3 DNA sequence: TGTGCCAGCAGCCAACACGGCGTTGAGACCCAGTACTTC.

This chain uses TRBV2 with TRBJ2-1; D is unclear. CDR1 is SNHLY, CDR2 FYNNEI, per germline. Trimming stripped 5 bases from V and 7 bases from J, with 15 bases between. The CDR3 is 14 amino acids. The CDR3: CASSPESGDNEQFF. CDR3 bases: TGTGCCAGCAGTCCTGAAAGTGGGGATAATGAGCAGTTCTTC.

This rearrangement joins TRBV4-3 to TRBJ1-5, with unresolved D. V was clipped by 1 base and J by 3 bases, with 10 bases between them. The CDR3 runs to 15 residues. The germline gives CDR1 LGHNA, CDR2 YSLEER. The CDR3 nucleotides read TGCGCCAGCAGCCAAGTGTTGGAGGACAATCAGCCCCAGCATTTT. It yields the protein CASSQVLEDNQPQHF.

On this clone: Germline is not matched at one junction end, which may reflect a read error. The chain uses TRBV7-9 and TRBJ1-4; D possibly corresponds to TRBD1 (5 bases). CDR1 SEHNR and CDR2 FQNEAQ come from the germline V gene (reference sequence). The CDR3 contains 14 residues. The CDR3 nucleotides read TGTGCCAGCAGTTTAGGGGCTGGTCGGGAAAAACTGTTTTTT. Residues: CASSLGAGREKLFF. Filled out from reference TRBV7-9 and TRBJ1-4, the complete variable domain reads DTGVSQNPRHKITKRGQNVTFRCDPISEHNRLYWYRQTLGQGPEFLTYFQNEAQLEKSRLLSDRFSAERPKGSFSTLEIQRTEQGDSAMYLCASSLGAGREKLFFGSGTQLSVL.

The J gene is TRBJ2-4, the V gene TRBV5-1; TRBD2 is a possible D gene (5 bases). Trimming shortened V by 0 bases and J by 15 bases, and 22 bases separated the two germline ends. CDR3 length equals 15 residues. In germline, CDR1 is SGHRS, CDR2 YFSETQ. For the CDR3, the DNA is TGCGCCAGCAGCTTGGTGACGGGGTATGAAGGCTCTCGGTACTTC. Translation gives CASSLVTGYEGSRYF.

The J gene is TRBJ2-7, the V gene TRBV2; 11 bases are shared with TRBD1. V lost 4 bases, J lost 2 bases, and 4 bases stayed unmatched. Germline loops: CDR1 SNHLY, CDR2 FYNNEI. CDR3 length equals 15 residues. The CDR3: CASSGGQGDTYEQYF. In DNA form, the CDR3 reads TGTGCCAGCAGTGGGGGACAGGGGGATACCTACGAGCAGTACTTC.

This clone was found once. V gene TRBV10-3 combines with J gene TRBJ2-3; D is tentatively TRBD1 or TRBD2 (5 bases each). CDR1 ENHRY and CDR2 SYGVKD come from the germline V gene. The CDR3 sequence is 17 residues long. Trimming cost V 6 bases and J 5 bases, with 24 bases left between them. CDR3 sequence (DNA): TGTGCCATCAGGCGTAAGGTTGGGACCGCCGGAGGAGATACGCAGTATTTT. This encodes CAIRRKVGTAGGDTQYF.

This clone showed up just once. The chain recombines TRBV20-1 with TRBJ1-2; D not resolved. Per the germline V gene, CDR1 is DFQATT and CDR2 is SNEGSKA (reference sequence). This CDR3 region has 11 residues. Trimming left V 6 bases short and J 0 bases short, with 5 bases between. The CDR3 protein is CSAASNYGYTF. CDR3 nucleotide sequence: TGCAGTGCCGCATCTAACTATGGCTACACCTTC.